These 20 T cell receptor beta chains originate from one sample sequenced in a study of T cell responses to AZD1222 COVID-19 vaccine. Clones were read by immunoSEQ multiplex PCR, and TCRdb kept only the in-frame ones, dropping some. This table holds around 88,000 clones, roughly 88% found once. Sequencing used peripheral blood, obtained on day 0 of AZD1222 vaccination. The receptors were gathered from an adult in good health.

V gene TRBV13 combines with J gene TRBJ1-3; 12 bases agree with TRBD1. The ends lost 4 bases at V and 3 bases at J; junction bases unmatched: 4. The germline V gene has CDR1 PRHDT and CDR2 FYEKMQ (reference sequence). This CDR3 region has 16 residues. Here the CDR3 DNA reads TGTGCCAGCAGCTCCGGGACAGGGGGCTTTGGAAACACCATATATTTT. Its translation: CASSSGTGGFGNTIYF.

J is TRBJ1-5 and V is TRBV6-5; D is unclear. Germline-derived CDR1 and CDR2 are MNHEY and SVGAGI. V lost 2 bases and J 6 bases, leaving 5 bases between the germline ends. CDR3 size: 12 residues. Here the CDR3 DNA reads TGTGCCAGCAGTTACCTTGGTCAGCCCCAGCATTTT. Translation gives CASSYLGQPQHF.

This chain uses TRBV2 with TRBJ2-1; D not certain. From germline, CDR1 is SNHLY and CDR2 FYNNEI. The CDR3 has 11 amino acids. The CDR3 loop reads CACSSYNEQFF. Here the CDR3 DNA reads TGTGCTTGTTCCTCCTACAATGAGCAGTTCTTC.

The chain has TRBV5-1 and TRBJ1-1; unclear D gene. The CDR3 extends over 14 amino acids. Germline V gene data show CDR1 as SGHRS and CDR2 as YFSETQ. Trimming removed 4 bases from V and 0 bases from J, with 10 bases in between. This CDR3 reads CASSPAPVNTEAFF. CDR3 DNA sequence: TGCGCCAGCAGCCCGGCCCCCGTGAACACTGAAGCTTTCTTT.

The chain employs TRBV7-2 and TRBJ2-7, with D uncertain. Trimming took off 1 base at V and 3 bases at J, with 7 bases between the two ends. Germline V lookup: CDR1 SGHTA, CDR2 FQGNSA. This CDR3 comprises 13 residues. The CDR3 spells CASSLVTNYEQYF. Written as DNA, the CDR3 is TGTGCCAGCAGCTTAGTTACGAACTACGAGCAGTACTTC.

V gene TRBV5-1 combines with J gene TRBJ2-7; 9 nucleotides line up with TRBD1. The trim removed 4 bases at V and 13 bases at J, leaving 15 bases unmatched. This CDR3 has 14 amino acids. Germline V gives CDR1 SGHRS, CDR2 YFSETQ. The CDR3, as DNA: TGCGCCAGCAGCCCCATGGGGGACAGGGATCCCCTCTACTTC. Its translation: CASSPMGDRDPLYF.

Only a few counts were recorded for this clone. This same CDR3 is encoded by further DNA sequences in the sample. This chain uses TRBV6-1 with TRBJ2-7; TRBD2 matches at 9 bases. The junction had 3 bases not matched to a gene; V was cut back by 3 bases and J by 0 bases. The CDR3 extends over 15 amino acids. Per the germline V gene, CDR1 is MNHNS and CDR2 is SASEGT. The CDR3 bases are TGTGCCAGCAGTGAGCTAGCGGGGAGCTCCTACGAGCAGTACTTC. This gives the protein CASSELAGSSYEQYF.

This chain links TRBV2 with TRBJ2-3; D tentatively fits TRBD1 or TRBD2 (6 bases each). Germline CDR1 reads SNHLY; CDR2 reads FYNNEI. This CDR3 has 14 amino acids. V was shortened by 11 bases and J by 6 bases, with 21 bases between the two germline ends. The CDR3 loop reads CAGHSGYQGDTQYF. In DNA form, the CDR3 reads TGTGCCGGACATAGCGGATACCAGGGGGATACGCAGTATTTT. The full variable domain, with the rest looked up from reference TRBV2 and TRBJ2-3, is EPEVTQTPSHQVTQMGQEVILRCVPISNHLYFYWYRQILGQKVEFLVSFYNNEISEKSEIFDDQFSVERPDGSNFTLKIRSTKLEDSAMYFCAGHSGYQGDTQYFGPGTRLTVL.

The chain has TRBV5-1 and TRBJ1-2; D possibly corresponds to TRBD1 (5 bases). The CDR3 runs 14 residues. Trimming left V 0 bases short and J 3 bases short, with 9 bases between. Germline V gives CDR1 SGHRS, CDR2 YFSETQ. The CDR3 is CASSLGTLDYGYTF. The DNA of the CDR3 is TGCGCCAGCAGCTTGGGGACACTTGACTATGGCTACACCTTC.

The V and J genes are TRBV10-2 and TRBJ1-1; TRBD1 is a possible D gene (6 bases). V shed 7 bases and J shed 7 bases, with 19 bases lying between them. Germline CDR1 WSHSY, CDR2 SAAADI. The CDR3 totals 14 residues. The CDR3 protein is CASKRVGAGVEAFF. DNA for the CDR3: TGCGCCAGCAAGAGGGTTGGGGCAGGGGTTGAAGCTTTCTTT.

With regard to this clone: This specimen includes other DNA sequences encoding the same CDR3. This chain joins TRBV7-2 and TRBJ2-5; D might be TRBD2 (6 bases). The CDR3 loop spans 10 amino acids. Germline CDR1 is SGHTA and CDR2 is FQGNSA. CDR3 protein: CASGQETQYF. The CDR3 DNA sequence: TGTGCTAGCGGCCAAGAGACCCAGTACTTC.

The CDR3 DNA is TGTGCCACCAGCAGAGCCGGGACAGGGGGCTACGAGCAGTACTTC. Translated, it gives CATSRAGTGGYEQYF. This chain connects TRBV15 to TRBJ2-7; 11 nucleotides match TRBD1. The germline V gene encodes CDR1 LNHNV and CDR2 YYDKDF (reference sequence). Unmatched junction bases numbered 2, after V lost 1 base and J lost 3 bases. This CDR3 contains 15 residues.

The gene calls are TRBV10-3 and TRBJ2-7, with 10 bases aligning to TRBD2. CDR1 is ENHRY and CDR2 is SYGVKD in the germline V gene. The trim removed 2 bases at V and 3 bases at J, leaving 4 bases unmatched. CDR3 length: 15 residues. The CDR3 loop reads CAISEGLAEGYEQYF. The CDR3 bases are TGTGCCATCAGTGAGGGACTAGCGGAGGGCTACGAGCAGTACTTC.

The genes are TRBV3-1 (or the pseudogene TRBV3-2) and TRBJ1-2; D not certain. V shed 0 bases and J shed 5 bases, with 10 bases lying between them. This CDR3 has 14 residues. Germline CDR1 reads LGHDT; CDR2 reads YNNKEL (reference sequence). The CDR3 spells CASSQDWLGYGYTF. In DNA, the CDR3 is TGTGCCAGCAGCCAAGATTGGTTGGGGTATGGCTACACCTTC.

The chain links TRBV29-1 to TRBJ2-3; 13 nucleotides agree with TRBD2. CDR1 is SQVTM, CDR2 ANQGSEA, per germline. This CDR3 has 16 residues. The V gene end was trimmed by 3 bases and the J gene end by 4 bases; junction bases not matched to a gene: 7. CDR3 amino acids: CSVEGGTSGIADTQYF. CDR3 in DNA: TGCAGCGTTGAGGGGGGGACTAGCGGGATAGCAGATACGCAGTATTTT.

This clone was seen just once. The V and J genes are TRBV7-6 and TRBJ1-3; D is possibly TRBD1 (6 bases). The CDR3 sequence is 16 residues long. Germline V gene lookup returns CDR1 SGHVS and CDR2 FNYEAQ. Deletions cut 5 bases from V and 0 bases from J, with 14 bases between. As DNA, the CDR3 is TGTGCCAGCAGCCCCGGGACACCCTACTCTGGAAACACCATATATTTT. This sequence encodes CASSPGTPYSGNTIYF.

The chain has TRBV4-2 and TRBJ2-1; 7 positions match TRBD1. This CDR3 spans 15 amino acids. Trimming took 3 bases from V and 4 from J; bases not matched to a gene: 6. The germline CDR1 and CDR2 sequences are LGHNA and YNFKEQ. CDR3 nucleotides: TGTGCCAGCAGCCATGAACGGGACAGTTACAATGAGCAGTTCTTC. This gives the protein CASSHERDSYNEQFF.

V gene TRBV27 combines with J gene TRBJ2-2; 7 positions match TRBD1. This CDR3 comprises 15 residues. Germline CDR1 reads MNHEY; CDR2 reads SMNVEV (reference sequence). After removal of 6 bases from V and 0 bases from J, the junction contained 4 bases not matched to a gene. The CDR3 nucleotides are TGTGCCAGCAGCTACAGGGGTACGAACACCGGGGAGCTGTTTTTT. This gives the protein CASSYRGTNTGELFF.

The V and J genes are TRBV9 and TRBJ2-3; possibly TRBD1 or TRBD2 for D (5 bases each). Trimming cost V 4 bases and J 4 bases, with 13 bases left between them. The CDR3 sequence is 14 residues long. Per the germline V gene, CDR1 is SGDLS and CDR2 is YYNGEE. The CDR3 sequence: CASSKTGAADTQYF. CDR3 DNA sequence: TGTGCCAGCAGCAAGACCGGGGCAGCAGATACGCAGTATTTT.

V and J are TRBV9 and TRBJ2-5; the match to TRBD1 covers 7 bases. V shed 4 bases, J shed 5 bases, and the junction held 14 bases outside the gene matches. Germline assignment: CDR1 SGDLS and CDR2 YYNGEE. This CDR3 is 16 amino acids long. This chain's CDR3 is CASSPRQGVSYETQYF. In DNA, the CDR3 is TGTGCCAGCAGCCCCCGCCAGGGGGTGTCGTATGAGACCCAGTACTTC.